This TCR beta chain was profiled in a study of shared T cell receptors in the human thymus. Sequenced by immunoSEQ multiplex PCR; TCRdb stores in-frame clones only, minus some. The repertoire holds 550,000 to 800,000 clones, over 75% seen once, with 0.0095% to 0.013% in the top ten. CDR1 is KGHSH, CDR2 LQKENI, per germline. J was trimmed by 8 bases and V by 2 bases; bases with no gene match: 2. This CDR3 has 14 residues. Another study also made use of these data, one on human thymus T cells. This second study says: The people who donated were healthy Finnish babies having corrective surgery for congenital heart defects. Resections obtained during corrective heart surgery supplied the thymus tissue. V and J gene usage appeared biased in thymic and blood repertoires. Related studies noted strongly shared thymic repertoires across unrelated people.

The chain has TRBV18 and TRBJ1-4; 10 bases agree with TRBD1. The specimen was thymocytes. This TCR was recovered from a girl under three years old with a congenital heart defect. The CDR3 sequence is CASSPAGQGEKLFF. The CDR3 DNA reads TGTGCCAGCTCACCAGCGGGACAGGGGGAAAAACTGTTTTTT.